The present TCR beta chain was sequenced within a study of cytomegalovirus exposure and HLA in healthy donors. PCR amplification relied on 60 Vbeta primers (plus 13 Jbeta primers). The repertoire was sequenced with immunoSEQ multiplex PCR; TCRdb's copy has only in-frame clones and lacks some. The profile shows 110,000 or so clones, 70% to 85% of them singletons. The length of the CDR3 is 13 residues. In germline, CDR1 is LGHNA, CDR2 YNFKEQ. Worth noting for this clone: Germline and junction disagree at one end, which may indicate a read error. The same CDR3 arises from other DNA sequences in this sample as well.

This clonotype originated in a woman between 35 and 50 years old in good health and CMV-seropositive. The chain recombines TRBV4-2 with TRBJ2-2, with 7 bases identical to TRBD1. The specimen was PBMCs. The CDR3 spells CASSQTGTGELFF. CDR3 bases: TGTGCCAGTAGCCAGACAGGGACCGGGGAGCTGTTTTTT.